The sequence of this TCR beta chain was determined in a study of blood T cell repertoires in COVID-19. As for the study in general: Spain, Italy and the United States supplied samples that represented acute and convalescent COVID-19. PBMCs, B-cell-depleted T cells, or T cells were the source of the cDNA or gDNA that made up the material.

Methods used by the authors: Nucleated cell counts were estimated from reference gene primer amplification. Libraries were prepared by immunoSEQ multiplex PCR; TCRdb keeps only in-frame clonotypes and omits some of them. The V and J calls and clone size come from that table; D and trimming were worked out from the DNA. In the table there are about 240,000 clones, around 79% of which are singletons. CDR3 length equals 13 residues. V gave up 2 bases and J gave up 4 bases, with 7 bases separating them. Germline V CDR1 and CDR2: SGHDT, YYEEEE. The chain links TRBV5-6 to TRBJ2-1; the D gene is possibly TRBD2 (5 bases). Sequenced input: peripheral blood. This TCR derives from a woman over 75 with acute or convalescent COVID-19. CDR3 DNA sequence: TGTGCCAGCAGCTTTCGGACTTACAATGAGCAGTTCTTC. It specifies CASSFRTYNEQFF.